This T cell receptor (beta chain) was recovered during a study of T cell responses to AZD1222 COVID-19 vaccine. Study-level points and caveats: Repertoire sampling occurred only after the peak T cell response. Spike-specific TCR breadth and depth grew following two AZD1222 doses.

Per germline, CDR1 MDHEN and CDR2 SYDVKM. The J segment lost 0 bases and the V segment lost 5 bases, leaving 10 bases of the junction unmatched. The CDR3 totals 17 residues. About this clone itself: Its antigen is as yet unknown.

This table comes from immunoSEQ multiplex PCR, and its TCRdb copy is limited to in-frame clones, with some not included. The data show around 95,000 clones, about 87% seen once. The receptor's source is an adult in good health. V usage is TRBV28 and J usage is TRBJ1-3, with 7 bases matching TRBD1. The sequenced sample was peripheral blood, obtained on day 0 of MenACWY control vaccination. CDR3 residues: CASSQHMGQFSGNTIYF. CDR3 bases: TGTGCCAGCAGTCAACACATGGGACAGTTCTCTGGAAACACCATATATTTT.